One sample yielded the 31 T cell receptor beta chains listed below, sequenced in a study of cytomegalovirus exposure and HLA in healthy donors (dated by TCRdb to about 2017). Library method: the immunoSEQ multiplex PCR assay. For the multiplex PCR, a mixture combining 60 forward primers for TCR Vbeta segments and 13 reverse primers for TCR Jbeta segments was used. TCRdb mirrors the immuneACCESS table, restricted to in-frame sequences. Some clones are absent from its copies; in checked studies, under half trace to an unresolved V gene, and the reason for the others is unknown. In this sample the table shows 140,000 to 150,000 clones, less than 90% of which occur a single time. The top ten clonotypes cover almost 2.5% of the sample. Input material: PBMCs. The receptors shown here come from a boy between 2 and 10 years old in good health and CMV-seronegative.

By sample fraction, this clone is medium-sized. The V and J genes are TRBV13 and TRBJ2-3; 7 bases map to TRBD2. Germline V gene lookup returns CDR1 PRHDT and CDR2 FYEKMQ (reference sequence). The CDR3 spans 14 residues. The V segment lost 5 bases and the J segment 4 bases; nucleotides outside the gene matches: 6. CDR3 DNA: TGTGCCAGCAGCGGCGGACTAGTTCCAGATACGCAGTATTTT. Its translation: CASSGGLVPDTQYF.

CDR3 sequence reads: CASNSGIEAFF. CDR3 in DNA: TGTGCCAGCAATTCCGGGATTGAAGCTTTCTTT. This chain links TRBV7-2 with TRBJ1-1, with unresolved D. Germline loops: CDR1 SGHTA, CDR2 FQGNSA. V gave up 7 bases and J gave up 7 bases, with 10 bases separating them. The CDR3 length is 11 residues. The variable domain in full, with the rest retrieved from reference TRBV7-2 and TRBJ1-1, is GAGVSQSPSNKVTEKGKDVELRCDPISGHTALYWYRQSLGQGLEFLIYFQGNSAPDKSGLPSDRFSAERTGGSVSTLTIQRTQQEDSAVYLCASNSGIEAFFGQGTRLTVV.

There are a few counts of this clone. The rearrangement links TRBV6-4 to TRBJ1-1; no definite D call. V was cut by 4 bases and J by 2 bases, with 8 bases left in between. Germline CDR1 reads MRHNA; CDR2 reads SNTAGT. CDR3 size: 13 residues. CDR3 residues: CASSVQINTEAFF. CDR3 sequence (DNA): TGTGCCAGCAGTGTTCAAATTAACACTGAAGCTTTCTTT.

This sequence joins TRBV9 and TRBJ2-6; the match to TRBD2 covers 9 bases. V dropped 6 bases and J dropped 1; count of bases not matched to a gene: 14. Germline CDR1 and CDR2: SGDLS and YYNGEE. This CDR3 has 19 amino acids. CDR3 region: CASTRNKALAGSGANVLTF. As DNA, the CDR3 is TGTGCCAGCACCAGAAACAAGGCCCTAGCGGGATCTGGGGCCAACGTCCTGACTTTC.

The chain combines TRBV10-3 with TRBJ2-1; 7 nucleotides align to TRBD1. Germline lookup yields CDR1 ENHRY and CDR2 SYGVKD. The CDR3 is 13 amino acids. V was clipped by 6 bases and J by 8 bases; unmatched bases: 7. The DNA for the CDR3 is TGTGCCATCAGCGGTAGACAGGGCTATGAGCAGTTCTTC. This translates into CAISGRQGYEQFF.

The chain couples TRBV6-5 to TRBJ1-2; TRBD1 matches at 9 bases. The trim removed 0 bases at V and 8 bases at J, leaving 10 bases unmatched. This CDR3 is 16 amino acids long. Germline V gives CDR1 MNHEY, CDR2 SVGAGI. CDR3 DNA: TGTGCCAGCAGTTACTCAGGGTTCGGGACAGGGATCGGCTACACCTTC. Translating gives CASSYSGFGTGIGYTF.

This clone was recorded only once. This rearrangement joins TRBV11-2 to TRBJ2-1, with 7 bases identical to TRBD2. Per germline, CDR1 SGHAT and CDR2 FQNNGV. The J segment lost 0 bases and the V segment lost 5 bases, leaving 7 bases of the junction unmatched. CDR3 length equals 16 residues. Here the CDR3 DNA reads TGTGCCAGCAGCGATGGACTAGGATTCTCCTACAATGAGCAGTTCTTC. Protein sequence: CASSDGLGFSYNEQFF. Variable domain in full (rest from reference TRBV11-2 and TRBJ2-1): EAGVAQSPRYKIIEKRQSVAFWCNPISGHATLYWYQQILGQGPKLLIQFQNNGVVDDSQLPKDRFSAERLKGVDSTLKIQPAKLEDSAVYLCASSDGLGFSYNEQFFGPGTRLTVL.

The genes are TRBV27 and TRBJ2-2; D perhaps matches TRBD1 (6 bases). Trimming stripped 7 bases from V and 8 bases from J, with 20 bases between. This CDR3 region has 15 residues. Germline CDR1 is MNHEY and CDR2 is SMNVEV (reference sequence). CDR3 nucleotide sequence: TGTGCCAGCAAAATTGACAGGCGCCGCAGAGGGGAGCTGTTTTTT. This gives the protein CASKIDRRRRGELFF.

This clone came up a few times. The chain recombines TRBV7-6 with TRBJ2-5; TRBD1 aligns across 8 bases. The CDR3 is 15 residues long. Losses at the gene ends were 2 bases for V and 4 bases for J; bases not matched to a gene: 6. In germline, CDR1 is SGHVS, CDR2 FNYEAQ. The CDR3 DNA reads as TGTGCCAGCAGCTTACCCGGACAGGGAAGAGAGACCCAGTACTTC. Translating it yields CASSLPGQGRETQYF.

The chain recombines TRBV5-1 with TRBJ1-4, with 7 bases matching TRBD1. Germline CDR1 SGHRS, CDR2 YFSETQ. The trim removed 2 bases at V and 5 bases at J, leaving 9 bases unmatched. CDR3 size: 16 residues. This CDR3 reads CASSLSPGTVNEKLFF. The CDR3 coding sequence is TGCGCCAGCAGCTTAAGCCCCGGGACAGTCAATGAAAAACTGTTTTTT. The full variable domain, completed using reference TRBV5-1 and TRBJ1-4, is KAGVTQTPRYLIKTRGQQVTLSCSPISGHRSVSWYQQTPGQGLQFLFEYFSETQRNKGNFPGRFSGRQFSNSRSEMNVSTLELGDSALYLCASSLSPGTVNEKLFFGSGTQLSVL.

This chain joins TRBV29-1 and TRBJ1-2; D is unresolved. Trimming stripped 4 bases from V and 4 bases from J, with 7 bases between. The length of the CDR3 is 11 residues. The germline gives CDR1 SQVTM, CDR2 ANQGSEA. CDR3: CSVGDSYGYTF. The CDR3 DNA reads TGCAGCGTTGGAGATAGCTATGGCTACACCTTC.

The chain joins TRBV7-2 to TRBJ2-7, with D perhaps TRBD1 (5 bases). The ends were cut back, 4 bases at V and 7 bases at J, with 11 bases in the middle. Germline CDR1 is SGHTA and CDR2 is FQGNSA. The CDR3 covers 12 residues. CDR3 nucleotides: TGTGCCAGCAGCTCCACGTACAGGGAGCAGTACTTC. This codes for CASSSTYREQYF. Filled out from reference TRBV7-2 and TRBJ2-7, the complete variable domain reads GAGVSQSPSNKVTEKGKDVELRCDPISGHTALYWYRQSLGQGLEFLIYFQGNSAPDKSGLPSDRFSAERTGGSVSTLTIQRTQQEDSAVYLCASSSTYREQYFGPGTRLTVT.

This clone was recorded only once. V usage is TRBV28 and J usage is TRBJ2-3; TRBD2 matches 7 bases. Unmatched junction bases numbered 4, after V lost 3 bases and J lost 1 base. This CDR3 contains 15 residues. The germline V gene has CDR1 MDHEN and CDR2 SYDVKM. The CDR3 nucleotides read TGTGCCAGCAGTTTGACGGGAGGTGGCACAGATACGCAGTATTTT. Residues: CASSLTGGGTDTQYF.

The rearrangement uses TRBV6-6 and TRBJ1-1; no reliable D call. CDR3 length equals 12 residues. In germline, CDR1 is MNHNY, CDR2 SVGAGI (reference sequence). Trimming took 5 bases from V and 4 from J, leaving 8 bases between them. CDR3: CASSPGPTEAFF. The CDR3 coding sequence is TGTGCCAGCAGTCCGGGTCCCACTGAAGCTTTCTTT.

The chain is built from TRBV4-2 and TRBJ2-7; 8 bases map to TRBD2. This CDR3 comprises 16 residues. Germline CDR1 is LGHNA and CDR2 is YNFKEQ. V gave up 5 bases and J gave up 2 bases; unmatched junction bases: 11. The CDR3 here is CASSRAGGGIAYEQYF. The CDR3 region has the DNA TGTGCCAGCAGCAGGGCGGGCGGGGGGATCGCCTACGAGCAGTACTTC.

This clone was observed once. The CDR3 nucleotides read TGTGCCAGCAGTTACTACCCCCAGGGACTCCGTTCACCCCTCCACTTT. It codes for CASSYYPQGLRSPLHF. This chain joins TRBV6-6 and TRBJ1-6; maybe TRBD1 (5 bases). Germline V gives CDR1 MNHNY, CDR2 SVGAGI (reference sequence). The CDR3 contains 16 residues. V lost 1 base and J lost 9, with 16 bases in between.

This clone has a handful of counts. The chain links TRBV5-1 to TRBJ1-6, with D tentatively TRBD1 (6 bases). Germline loops: CDR1 SGHRS, CDR2 YFSETQ. The CDR3 consists of 14 residues. V gave up 4 bases and J gave up 5 bases, with 10 bases separating them. Here the CDR3 DNA reads TGCGCCAGCAGCAACACAGGGAATAATTCACCCCTCCACTTT. Translated: CASSNTGNNSPLHF.

The DNA for the CDR3 is TGTGCCAGCAGCTTTGGGCCAGGGGGTCAGCCCCAGCATTTT. Protein sequence: CASSFGPGGQPQHF. The chain combines TRBV7-2 with TRBJ1-5, with 7 bases matching TRBD1. Germline V CDR1 and CDR2: SGHTA, FQGNSA. CDR3 size: 14 residues. Germline trimming cut 3 bases from V and 6 bases from J; bases unmatched to any gene: 5. The variable domain in full, completed from reference TRBV7-2 and TRBJ1-5, reads GAGVSQSPSNKVTEKGKDVELRCDPISGHTALYWYRQSLGQGLEFLIYFQGNSAPDKSGLPSDRFSAERTGGSVSTLTIQRTQQEDSAVYLCASSFGPGGQPQHFGDGTRLSIL.

The gene calls are TRBV7-9 and TRBJ2-3, with a possible D match to TRBD2 (6 bases). CDR1 and CDR2 (germline): SEHNR, FQNEAQ (reference sequence). The CDR3 length is 15 residues. The V and J ends lost 1 base and 1 base respectively, with 9 bases between them. Written as DNA, the CDR3 is TGTGCCAGCAGCTTAGTTGGAGGGGGCACAGATACGCAGTATTTT. It codes for CASSLVGGGTDTQYF. Using reference TRBV7-9 and TRBJ2-3 for the parts outside the CDR3, the full variable domain is DTGVSQNPRHKITKRGQNVTFRCDPISEHNRLYWYRQTLGQGPEFLTYFQNEAQLEKSRLLSDRFSAERPKGSFSTLEIQRTEQGDSAMYLCASSLVGGGTDTQYFGPGTRLTVL.

The rearrangement links TRBV11-2 to TRBJ1-2; D is possibly TRBD1 (6 bases). The CDR3 is made up of 15 amino acids. The V end lost 4 bases, the J end lost 2 bases, and 14 bases lay between the germline ends. Germline V gene lookup returns CDR1 SGHAT and CDR2 FQNNGV. The DNA for the CDR3 is TGTGCCAGCAGCTCATACAAGGGGACAAACTATGGCTACACCTTC. It translates to CASSSYKGTNYGYTF.

The V and J genes are TRBV10-1 and TRBJ1-5; D remains unclear. The ends were cut back, 5 bases at V and 4 bases at J, with 9 bases in the middle. Germline CDR1 is WNHNN and CDR2 is SYGVQD (reference sequence). CDR3 length: 13 amino acids. CDR3 in DNA: TGCGCCAGCAGTTCCAGAGGAAATCAGCCCCAGCATTTT. Translating gives CASSSRGNQPQHF.

The chain employs TRBV28 and TRBJ2-5; the match to TRBD2 covers 9 bases. Trimming at V came to 2 bases and at J to 4 bases, leaving 11 bases not matched to a gene. In germline, CDR1 is MDHEN, CDR2 SYDVKM. The CDR3 spans 17 residues. The CDR3, as DNA: TGTGCCAGCAGTTTACTACCTAGCGGGGTGGGGATAGAGACCCAGTACTTC. Translated: CASSLLPSGVGIETQYF.

CDR3 protein: CASSTVRETQYF. In nucleotides, the CDR3 is TGTGCCAGCAGCACCGTGAGGGAGACCCAGTACTTC. This chain links TRBV11-1 with TRBJ2-5; no clear D. In germline, CDR1 is SGHAT, CDR2 FQDESV (reference sequence). The CDR3 is 12 residues long. Trimming removed 5 bases from V and 5 bases from J, with 9 bases in between. Variable domain in full (rest from reference TRBV11-1 and TRBJ2-5): EAEVAQSPRYKITEKSQAVAFWCDPISGHATLYWYRQILGQGPELLVQFQDESVVDDSQLPKDRFSAERLKGVDSTLKIQPAELGDSAMYLCASSTVRETQYFGPGTRLLVL.

The chain recombines TRBV5-1 with TRBJ1-4, with TRBD1 matching 11 bases. The CDR3 contains 16 residues. Unmatched junction bases numbered 5, after V lost 0 bases and J lost 7 bases. Germline CDR1 SGHRS, CDR2 YFSETQ. The CDR3 loop reads CASSLEPGQGGEKLFF. CDR3 nucleotides: TGCGCCAGCAGCTTGGAGCCGGGACAGGGGGGTGAAAAACTGTTTTTT.

V gene TRBV27 combines with J gene TRBJ2-5; 7 bases are shared with TRBD2. The trim removed 5 bases at V and 4 bases at J, leaving 7 bases unmatched. Germline CDR1 MNHEY, CDR2 SMNVEV (reference sequence). The CDR3 totals 14 residues. This CDR3 reads CASSTQRDLETQYF. The CDR3 DNA reads TGTGCCAGCAGTACCCAGCGGGACTTAGAGACCCAGTACTTC.

J is TRBJ2-7 and V is TRBV28; TRBD2 is a possible D gene (5 bases). This CDR3 spans 17 amino acids. Germline CDR1 reads MDHEN; CDR2 reads SYDVKM. Trimming removed 1 base from V and 1 base from J, with 17 bases in between. The CDR3 loop is CASSLSGLAGTSYEQYF. The CDR3 coding sequence is TGTGCCAGCAGTTTATCCGGCCTGGCGGGCACTTCCTACGAGCAGTACTTC. Full variable domain (remainder filled in from reference TRBV28 and TRBJ2-7): DVKVTQSSRYLVKRTGEKVFLECVQDMDHENMFWYRQDPGLGLRLIYFSYDVKMKEKGDIPEGYSVSREKKERFSLILESASTNQTSMYLCASSLSGLAGTSYEQYFGPGTRLTVT.

The chain couples TRBV2 to TRBJ2-5; 9 bases fit TRBD1. Germline CDR1 reads SNHLY; CDR2 reads FYNNEI. The CDR3 spans 14 residues. The junction had 8 bases not matched to a gene; V was cut back by 8 bases and J by 4 bases. CDR3 DNA: TGTGCCAGCGTCGAAACGGGACAGGGAGAGACCCAGTACTTC. Its translation: CASVETGQGETQYF.

This clone was seen just once. V is TRBV5-1 and J is TRBJ2-3; D possibly corresponds to TRBD2 (5 bases). The CDR3 loop spans 14 amino acids. Trimming took 4 bases from V and 0 from J, leaving 9 bases between them. Germline-derived CDR1 and CDR2 are SGHRS and YFSETQ. The chain's CDR3 is CASSGRISTDTQYF. CDR3 nucleotides: TGCGCCAGCAGCGGGAGAATTAGCACAGATACGCAGTATTTT.

In DNA form, the CDR3 reads TGTGCCAGTACCCCTACTAGCGGGAGGGGTGACGAGCAGTACTTC. Encoded protein: CASTPTSGRGDEQYF. This chain joins TRBV19 and TRBJ2-7; 13 nucleotides line up with TRBD2. Trimming cost V 7 bases and J 5 bases; bases outside gene matches: 8. This CDR3 is 15 amino acids long. Germline CDR1 is LNHDA and CDR2 is SQIVND (reference sequence).

This chain joins TRBV28 and TRBJ1-5, with 11 bases aligning to TRBD1. Per the germline V gene, CDR1 is MDHEN and CDR2 is SYDVKM. The CDR3 length is 15 residues. V lost 6 bases and J lost 3; bases outside the gene matches: 4. The CDR3, as DNA: TGTGCCAGCAGCGGGACAGGGGGGCCCAATCAGCCCCAGCATTTT. As protein: CASSGTGGPNQPQHF.

The chain combines TRBV18 with TRBJ2-7; TRBD2 agrees at 14 bases. There are 16 residues in the CDR3. The V segment lost 4 bases and the J segment 6 bases; nucleotides outside the gene matches: 8. Looked up from germline, CDR1 is KGHSH and CDR2 is LQKENI. The CDR3 here is CASSLGTSGGPSEQYF. The DNA of the CDR3 is TGTGCCAGCTCACTAGGGACTAGCGGGGGACCCAGCGAGCAGTACTTC.